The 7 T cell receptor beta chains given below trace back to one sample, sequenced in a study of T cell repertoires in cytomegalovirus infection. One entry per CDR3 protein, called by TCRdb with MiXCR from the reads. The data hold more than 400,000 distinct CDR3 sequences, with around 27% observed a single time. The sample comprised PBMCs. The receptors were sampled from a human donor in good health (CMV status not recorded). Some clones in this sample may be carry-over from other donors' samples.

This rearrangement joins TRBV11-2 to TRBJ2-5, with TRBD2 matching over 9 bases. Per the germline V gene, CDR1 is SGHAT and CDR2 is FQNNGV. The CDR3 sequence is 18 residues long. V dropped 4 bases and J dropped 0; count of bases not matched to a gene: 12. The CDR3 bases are TGTGCCAGCAGCTACAAGCTCCGGGCTAGCGGGAACCAAGAGACCCAGTACTTC. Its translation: CASSYKLRASGNQETQYF.

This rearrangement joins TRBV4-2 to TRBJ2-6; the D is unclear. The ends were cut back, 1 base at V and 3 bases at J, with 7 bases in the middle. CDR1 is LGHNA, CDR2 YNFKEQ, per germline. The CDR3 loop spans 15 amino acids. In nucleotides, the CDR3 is TGTGCCAGCAGCCAAGGACTTAATGGGGCCAACGTCCTGACTTTC. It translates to CASSQGLNGANVLTF.

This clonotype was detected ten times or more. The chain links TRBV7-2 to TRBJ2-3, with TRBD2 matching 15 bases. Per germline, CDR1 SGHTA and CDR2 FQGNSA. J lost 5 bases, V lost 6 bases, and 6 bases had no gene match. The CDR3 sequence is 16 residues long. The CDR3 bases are TGTGCCAGCAGACCGGGACTAGCGGGAGGTGGAGATACGCAGTATTTT. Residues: CASRPGLAGGGDTQYF.

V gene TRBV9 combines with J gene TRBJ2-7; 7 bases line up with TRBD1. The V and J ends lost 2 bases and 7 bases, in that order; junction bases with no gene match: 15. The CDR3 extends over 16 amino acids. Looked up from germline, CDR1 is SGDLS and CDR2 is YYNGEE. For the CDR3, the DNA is TGTGCCAGCAGCGTTCAACCAGGGGGAGACGTCGGAGAGCAGTACTTC. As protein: CASSVQPGGDVGEQYF.

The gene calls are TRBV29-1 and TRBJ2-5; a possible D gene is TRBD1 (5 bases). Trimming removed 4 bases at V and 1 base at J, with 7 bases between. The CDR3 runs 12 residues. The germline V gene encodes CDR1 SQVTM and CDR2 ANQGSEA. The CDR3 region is CSVGRAQETQYF. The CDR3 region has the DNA TGCAGCGTTGGCAGGGCCCAAGAGACCCAGTACTTC.

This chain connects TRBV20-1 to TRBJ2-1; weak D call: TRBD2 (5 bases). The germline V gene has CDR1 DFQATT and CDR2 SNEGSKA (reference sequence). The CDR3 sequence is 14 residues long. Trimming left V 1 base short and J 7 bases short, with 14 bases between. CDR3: CSARVAGRRNEQFF. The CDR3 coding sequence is TGCAGTGCTAGAGTGGCGGGCCGGAGAAATGAGCAGTTCTTC.

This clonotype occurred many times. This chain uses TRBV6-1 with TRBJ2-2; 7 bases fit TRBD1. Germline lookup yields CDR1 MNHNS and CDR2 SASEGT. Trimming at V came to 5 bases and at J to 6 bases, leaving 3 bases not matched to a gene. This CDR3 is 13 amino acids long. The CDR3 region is CASSRTGPGELFF. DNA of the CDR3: TGTGCCAGCAGTCGGACAGGTCCCGGGGAGCTGTTTTTT.